Listed here is a single T cell receptor beta chain. Assay used: immunoSEQ multiplex PCR; TCRdb lists only in-frame clones, some missing. The sample has fewer than 500,000 clones, 80% to 95% seen once. The entry originates in a study of control samples from healthy donors and cancer patients. Germline V gene data show CDR1 as LNHDA and CDR2 as SQIVND (reference sequence). V lost 2 bases to trimming and J lost 1 base, with 8 bases between them. The CDR3 contains 14 residues. V is TRBV19 and J is TRBJ2-5; D uncertain. The sample comprised PBMCs. The source of this sequence is a man aged 35-49 years with head and neck cancer. The CDR3 spells CASSINVAQETQYF. CDR3 DNA sequence: TGTGCCAGTAGTATAAATGTGGCCCAAGAGACCCAGTACTTC.